What follows describes a single TCR beta chain. The data belong to a study of shared clonotypes between healthy human individuals. Assay: immunoSEQ multiplex PCR; the TCRdb copy retains only in-frame clones and omits some. The sample has roughly 660,000 clones, less than 95% seen once; the top ten hold 34%. The CDR3 contains 15 residues. Per germline, CDR1 SEHNR and CDR2 FQNEAQ (reference sequence). V lost 6 bases, J lost 4 bases, and 18 bases lay in between. The sample consisted of memory CD8+ T cells from PBMCs. The subset is: CD45RO+ cells pooled with CCR7-negative TemRA cells. The clonotype was recovered from a man younger than 30 in good health. Some clones in this sample may be carry-over from other donors' samples. This chain joins TRBV7-9 and TRBJ1-2; D is undetermined. CDR3 protein: CASSTDGGWIYGYTF. DNA for the CDR3: TGTGCCAGCAGTACCGACGGAGGATGGATCTATGGCTACACCTTC.